A single sample gave rise to the 23 T cell receptor beta chains below, sequenced in a study of shared clonotypes between healthy human individuals (dated by TCRdb to about 2020). Library preparation was by the immunoSEQ multiplex PCR assay. Imported from immuneACCESS, the table was reduced by TCRdb to in-frame sequences with V and J called. These copies leave out some clones; in studies compared against another copy, an unresolved V gene accounts for under half, and the cause of the remainder is not known. In all, the sample holds around 2.3 million clones, and approximately 96% of those were seen once. The top ten clones comprise 0.13% of the sample. Sequenced sample: naive CD4+ T cells sorted from blood. According to the study, the label for this sample's cell subset or site signals: CD45RA+ positively selected. These receptors originate from a man aged 18 to 30 in good health.

The V and J genes are TRBV2 and TRBJ1-1; D is undetermined. Germline CDR1 reads SNHLY; CDR2 reads FYNNEI. With 1 base removed from V and 0 bases from J, the gap between germline ends came to 9 bases. This CDR3 has 15 residues. The CDR3 DNA reads as TGTGCCAGCAGTGAAGAAGAGGCAGTGAACACTGAAGCTTTCTTT. It specifies CASSEEEAVNTEAFF. The whole variable domain, filled in from reference TRBV2 and TRBJ1-1, reads EPEVTQTPSHQVTQMGQEVILRCVPISNHLYFYWYRQILGQKVEFLVSFYNNEISEKSEIFDDQFSVERPDGSNFTLKIRSTKLEDSAMYFCASSEEEAVNTEAFFGQGTRLTVV.

This chain uses TRBV28 with TRBJ2-7, with 8 bases lining up with TRBD1. The CDR3 extends over 15 amino acids. The ends lost 6 bases at V and 3 bases at J; junction bases unmatched: 10. Germline V lookup: CDR1 MDHEN, CDR2 SYDVKM. The CDR3 DNA reads as TGTGCCAGCAGCCCTGGACAGGGACCTTACTACGAGCAGTACTTC. Translation: CASSPGQGPYYEQYF.

The chain employs TRBV7-3 and TRBJ2-1; 8 bases map to TRBD2. CDR3 length: 14 residues. V trimming: 5 bases; J trimming: 8 bases; junction bases outside the gene matches: 8. Germline CDR1 and CDR2: SGHTA and FQGTGA. CDR3 bases: TGTGCCAGCAGCCTATCCGGGACTAGGGATGAGCAGTTCTTC. It translates to CASSLSGTRDEQFF.

The gene calls are TRBV7-9 and TRBJ2-3, with D possibly matching TRBD1 (6 bases). The CDR3 spans 14 residues. The V and J ends lost 5 bases and 2 bases respectively, with 11 bases between them. CDR1 and CDR2 (germline): SEHNR, FQNEAQ (reference sequence). The CDR3 region has the DNA TGTGCCAGCAGCCTAGGACAGTTCACAGATACGCAGTATTTT. Its protein product is CASSLGQFTDTQYF.

With regard to this clone: Other nucleotide sequences from this sample produce the same CDR3. This chain joins TRBV18 and TRBJ1-1, with TRBD1 matching 9 bases. Germline CDR1 reads KGHSH; CDR2 reads LQKENI. Trimming took 3 bases from V and 3 from J; bases not matched to a gene: 2. This CDR3 has 14 amino acids. This CDR3 reads CASSPRTGDTEAFF. Here the CDR3 DNA reads TGTGCCAGCTCACCTAGGACAGGGGACACTGAAGCTTTCTTT.

Only one count was recorded for this clone. Other DNA sequences in this specimen translate into the identical CDR3. The rearrangement uses TRBV6-5 and TRBJ2-7; D is unresolved. Trimming removed 0 bases at V and 2 bases at J, with 8 bases between. Germline lookup yields CDR1 MNHEY and CDR2 SVGAGI. The CDR3 consists of 14 residues. CDR3 amino acids: CASSYSNLAYEQYF. The CDR3 DNA is TGTGCCAGCAGTTACTCGAACCTAGCCTACGAGCAGTACTTC.

The rearrangement uses TRBV5-1 and TRBJ2-5; 9 positions agree with TRBD1. The CDR3 has 14 residues. With V trimmed by 4 bases and J by 5 bases, 6 bases remained unmatched. Germline V lookup: CDR1 SGHRS, CDR2 YFSETQ. The CDR3 sequence: CASSAGTGFETQYF. The CDR3 DNA follows: TGCGCCAGCAGCGCCGGGACAGGGTTTGAGACCCAGTACTTC. Drawing the rest from reference TRBV5-1 and TRBJ2-5, the complete variable domain is KAGVTQTPRYLIKTRGQQVTLSCSPISGHRSVSWYQQTPGQGLQFLFEYFSETQRNKGNFPGRFSGRQFSNSRSEMNVSTLELGDSALYLCASSAGTGFETQYFGPGTRLLVL.

The chain couples TRBV6-5 to TRBJ2-5, with D possibly being TRBD2 (5 bases). The CDR3 is 13 residues long. V dropped 6 bases and J dropped 2 bases, with 10 bases sitting between them. Germline-derived CDR1 and CDR2 are MNHEY and SVGAGI. The CDR3 region is CASRRAGQETQYF. In DNA, the CDR3 is TGTGCCAGCAGGCGGGCCGGACAAGAGACCCAGTACTTC.

The chain links TRBV6-6 to TRBJ2-5; D is unresolved. This CDR3 is 13 amino acids long. The V gene's germline CDR1 is MNHNY and CDR2 SVGAGI (reference sequence). The V end was cut by 2 bases, the J end by 9 bases, with 13 bases between. The CDR3 nucleotides read TGTGCCAGCAGTTACAAGGAAAGAGATCCCCAGTACTTC. Amino acids: CASSYKERDPQYF.

Comment on this clone: This specimen includes other DNA sequences encoding the same CDR3. The chain links TRBV9 to TRBJ1-1; D call uncertain. Germline V gene data show CDR1 as SGDLS and CDR2 as YYNGEE. Trimming took off 0 bases at V and 2 bases at J, with 8 bases between the two ends. This CDR3 region has 14 residues. CDR3 coding DNA: TGTGCCAGCAGCGTAGCGGGAGTCAACACTGAAGCTTTCTTT. This codes for CASSVAGVNTEAFF.

This chain joins TRBV5-1 and TRBJ2-7; TRBD1 might be the D (6 bases). Germline CDR1 SGHRS, CDR2 YFSETQ. The CDR3 runs to 14 residues. V was trimmed by 4 bases and J by 1 base, leaving 12 bases between them. In DNA form, the CDR3 reads TGCGCCAGCAGCCCCCTGAGGGGGTCCTACGAGCAGTACTTC. Protein: CASSPLRGSYEQYF. Based on the CDR3 plus reference TRBV5-1 and TRBJ2-7, the full variable domain is KAGVTQTPRYLIKTRGQQVTLSCSPISGHRSVSWYQQTPGQGLQFLFEYFSETQRNKGNFPGRFSGRQFSNSRSEMNVSTLELGDSALYLCASSPLRGSYEQYFGPGTRLTVT.

The rearrangement uses TRBV6-1 and TRBJ1-5, with TRBD1 identical over 7 bases. V shed 8 bases and J 0 bases; nucleotides not matched to a gene: 4. The germline V gene encodes CDR1 MNHNS and CDR2 SASEGT. The length of the CDR3 is 14 residues. The CDR3 nucleotides are TGTGCCAGCCAGGGGGTTTATAGCAATCAGCCCCAGCATTTT. Translated: CASQGVYSNQPQHF.

This clone showed up just once. This chain uses TRBV5-4 with TRBJ2-7, with 7 bases aligning to TRBD2. Germline loops: CDR1 SGHNT, CDR2 YYREEE (reference sequence). Trimming removed 0 bases from V and 7 bases from J; junction bases left unmatched: 13. The CDR3 length is 16 residues. The CDR3: CASSLDTQPWGGEQYF. The DNA of the CDR3 is TGTGCCAGCAGCTTGGACACCCAACCTTGGGGAGGGGAGCAGTACTTC. The full variable domain, in which reference TRBV5-4 and TRBJ2-7 provide the parts outside the CDR3, is ETGVTQSPTHLIKTRGQQVTLRCSSQSGHNTVSWYQQALGQGPQFIFQYYREEENGRGNFPPRFSGLQFPNYSSELNVNALELDDSALYLCASSLDTQPWGGEQYFGPGTRLTVT.

This rearrangement joins TRBV4-2 to TRBJ2-7, with D perhaps TRBD1 (6 bases). The germline CDR1 and CDR2 sequences are LGHNA and YNFKEQ. The CDR3 contains 15 residues. Trimming removed 1 base at V and 4 bases at J, with 14 bases between. The CDR3 nucleotides read TGTGCCAGCAGCCAAGCCGGGACACCTACTTACGAGCAGTACTTC. Residues: CASSQAGTPTYEQYF.

V is TRBV2 and J is TRBJ1-5, with a tentative D call TRBD1 (6 bases). Trimming took off 6 bases at V and 0 bases at J, with 15 bases between the two ends. The CDR3 runs to 16 residues. CDR1 and CDR2 from the germline V gene are SNHLY and FYNNEI. The CDR3 DNA sequence: TGTGCCAGCAGGCTTACAGGGACGATTAGCAATCAGCCCCAGCATTTT. As protein: CASRLTGTISNQPQHF.

This clone was seen once. This chain connects TRBV18 to TRBJ2-2; D possibly corresponds to TRBD2 (6 bases). This CDR3 has 15 amino acids. V lost 2 bases and J 3 bases, leaving 10 bases between the germline ends. The germline CDR1 and CDR2 sequences are KGHSH and LQKENI. The CDR3 here is CASSPWDSYTGELFF. The CDR3 DNA reads TGTGCCAGCTCACCATGGGACTCCTACACCGGGGAGCTGTTTTTT. Filled out from reference TRBV18 and TRBJ2-2, the complete variable domain reads NAGVMQNPRHLVRRRGQEARLRCSPMKGHSHVYWYRQLPEEGLKFMVYLQKENIIDESGMPKERFSAEFPKEGPSILRIQQVVRGDSAAYFCASSPWDSYTGELFFGEGSRLTVL.

Of note for this clone: Different DNA sequences within this sample yield the same CDR3. The chain employs TRBV10-3 and TRBJ2-7; TRBD2 matches 8 bases. After removal of 3 bases from V and 0 bases from J, the junction contained 1 base not matched to a gene. Germline loops: CDR1 ENHRY, CDR2 SYGVKD. The length of the CDR3 is 14 residues. CDR3 in DNA: TGTGCCATCAGTGAAAGCGGGAGCTCCTACGAGCAGTACTTC. This translates into CAISESGSSYEQYF.

The chain is built from TRBV9 and TRBJ2-7, with TRBD1 identical over 8 bases. CDR1 SGDLS and CDR2 YYNGEE come from the germline V gene. CDR3 length: 13 residues. The junction had 4 bases not matched to a gene; V was cut back by 3 bases and J by 5 bases. The CDR3 protein is CASSDGTGDEQYF. CDR3 DNA: TGTGCCAGCAGCGACGGGACAGGTGACGAGCAGTACTTC.

The V call is TRBV28, the J call TRBJ2-5; the D gene is possibly TRBD2 (5 bases). Trimming took 5 bases from V and 11 from J, leaving 15 bases between them. This CDR3 is 12 amino acids long. Germline V gene data show CDR1 as MDHEN and CDR2 as SYDVKM. The chain's CDR3 is CASSLLRGLQYF. The DNA of the CDR3 is TGTGCCAGCAGTCTTCTCCGGGGTCTTCAGTACTTC. Variable domain in full (rest from reference TRBV28 and TRBJ2-5): DVKVTQSSRYLVKRTGEKVFLECVQDMDHENMFWYRQDPGLGLRLIYFSYDVKMKEKGDIPEGYSVSREKKERFSLILESASTNQTSMYLCASSLLRGLQYFGPGTRLLVL.

The sample holds one count of this clone. The gene calls are TRBV7-9 and TRBJ2-5; 9 nucleotides align to TRBD2. Looked up from germline, CDR1 is SEHNR and CDR2 is FQNEAQ (reference sequence). The CDR3 extends over 17 amino acids. V lost 4 bases and J lost 5; bases outside the gene matches: 14. The CDR3 here is CASSSGLGGGASETQYF. For the CDR3, the DNA is TGTGCCAGCAGCTCAGGCTTGGGCGGGGGGGCCTCGGAGACCCAGTACTTC.

The chain has TRBV11-2 and TRBJ2-3; 8 nucleotides line up with TRBD2. V lost 6 bases and J lost 4; bases outside the gene matches: 9. Germline V CDR1 and CDR2: SGHAT, FQNNGV. The CDR3 is 15 amino acids. The CDR3 loop is CASSGKRGRADTQYF. The DNA of the CDR3 is TGTGCCAGCAGTGGGAAGCGGGGGAGGGCAGATACGCAGTATTTT. The entire variable domain, with the rest obtained from reference TRBV11-2 and TRBJ2-3, is as follows: EAGVAQSPRYKIIEKRQSVAFWCNPISGHATLYWYQQILGQGPKLLIQFQNNGVVDDSQLPKDRFSAERLKGVDSTLKIQPAKLEDSAVYLCASSGKRGRADTQYFGPGTRLTVL.

This clone was counted a single time. V is TRBV9 and J is TRBJ2-2; D is tentatively TRBD1 or TRBD2 (5 bases each). The length of the CDR3 is 17 residues. From germline, CDR1 is SGDLS and CDR2 YYNGEE. V lost 4 bases and J 0 bases, leaving 16 bases between the germline ends. The CDR3 is CASSRLPGPTNTGELFF. The DNA for the CDR3 is TGTGCCAGCAGCCGTCTACCGGGACCCACGAACACCGGGGAGCTGTTTTTT.

V gene TRBV2 combines with J gene TRBJ2-3; TRBD2 aligns across 8 bases. The germline gives CDR1 SNHLY, CDR2 FYNNEI. The CDR3 extends over 15 amino acids. Unmatched junction bases numbered 6, after V lost 7 bases and J lost 0 bases. CDR3 nucleotide sequence: TGTGCCAGCATCTTGACTAGCGCTAGCACAGATACGCAGTATTTT. Translating gives CASILTSASTDTQYF.